This TCR beta chain was obtained from a study of PD-L1 blockade in urothelial cancer. The overall study: The analyses of blood took place 3 weeks (second dose) and 6 weeks after treatment start. The median T cell count in blood samples was about 140,000.

Trimming took 0 bases from V and 5 from J, leaving 19 bases between them. Germline V gene lookup returns CDR1 GTSNPN and CDR2 SVGIG (reference sequence). The CDR3 contains 16 residues. Libraries were prepared by immunoSEQ multiplex PCR; TCRdb keeps only in-frame clonotypes and omits some of them. The sample lists approximately 34,000 clones, around 80% occurring once. The chain recombines TRBV30 with TRBJ2-5; a possible D gene is TRBD2 (5 bases). This specimen was PBMCs, taken around atezolizumab (anti-PD-L1) treatment. The TCR was taken from a man between 60 and 75 years old with urothelial cancer. The CDR3 nucleotides are TGTGCCTGGAGTGTCCTAGCTGCTCTCCCATCGGAGACCCAGTACTTC. Its protein is CAWSVLAALPSETQYF.